Here is one T cell receptor (beta chain) with its context. The sample is drawn from a study of CD8 T cells in Susac syndrome. V was shortened by 3 bases and J by 2 bases, with 11 bases between the two germline ends. CDR3 size: 15 residues. Germline CDR1 reads KGHSH; CDR2 reads LQKENI. With random hexamers, reverse transcription was performed on roughly 0.5 to 1 ug of RNA. TCR beta CDR3 was amplified by immunoSEQ multiplex PCR. This amplification extended across 54 Vbeta and 13 Jbeta segments. TCRdb processed the immunoSEQ multiplex PCR reads anew with MiXCR; each CDR3 protein has one entry. In the table there are about 200,000 distinct CDR3 sequences, around 95% of which are singletons.

The rearrangement joins TRBV18 to TRBJ1-5; D gene uncertain. The sequenced sample consisted of CD4+ T cells from PBMCs. This TCR was sampled from a human donor in good health. CDR3 residues: CASSPLWAGNQPQHF. The CDR3 region has the DNA TGTGCCAGCTCACCGCTTTGGGCTGGCAATCAGCCCCAGCATTTT.